This T cell receptor (beta chain) stems from a study of cytomegalovirus exposure and HLA in healthy donors. Measured with immunoSEQ multiplex PCR; TCRdb has only the in-frame clones, and not every one. Here the sample spans tens of thousands of clones, around 94% being singletons. On this clone itself: Its antigen is unidentified.

The V end lost 7 bases, the J end lost 5 bases, and 14 bases lay between the germline ends. Germline assignment: CDR1 MDHEN and CDR2 SYDVKM. The CDR3 totals 14 residues. Study-level points and caveats: Among TCR beta chains, those listed as cytomegalovirus-associated numbered approximately 150. The dataset shows that most TCR sequences were rare, while some public TCRs occurred in many donors. It was reported that the classifier diagnosed cytomegalovirus status with high specificity and sensitivity in both the original and validation cohorts.

This sequence originates from a woman aged 18 to 35 in good health and CMV-seropositive. The sequenced sample consisted of PBMCs. The rearrangement uses TRBV28 and TRBJ2-2; a possible D gene is TRBD1 (5 bases). CDR3 DNA: TGTGCCAGCAATGTCCAGGGTATTACCGGGGAGCTGTTTTTT. This sequence encodes CASNVQGITGELFF.